The next 28 T cell receptor beta chains were all read from a single sample in a study of immune heterogeneity within non-small cell lung tumors. Template input, which was bulk tumor genomic DNA, totaled 600 ng per sample. Surgical sampling yielded several biopsies per primary tumor (spaced far apart). Curative surgery was undertaken by patients, who had untreated, newly diagnosed non-small cell lung cancer. In a multiplex PCR, 32 V and 13 J primers amplified TCR beta CDR3. One entry per CDR3 protein results from TCRdb running MiXCR on the multiplex PCR reads. Among about 2,800 distinct CDR3 sequences listed, 45% were seen once. Sequenced material: lung tumor tissue. These receptors came from a woman aged 55 to 70 with non-small cell lung cancer.

The rearrangement links TRBV18 to TRBJ2-2, with 7 nucleotides matching TRBD2. The germline CDR1 and CDR2 sequences are KGHSH and LQKENI. The junction had 5 bases not matched to a gene; V was cut back by 3 bases and J by 7 bases. This CDR3 has 14 residues. CDR3 in DNA: TGTGCCAGCTCACCCGGACTAGGCGTCGGGGAGCTGTTTTTT. Encoded protein: CASSPGLGVGELFF.

The V call is TRBV4-2, the J call TRBJ2-3; tentative D call: TRBD1 (5 bases). Trimming cost V 4 bases and J 0 bases, with 11 bases left between them. There are 15 residues in the CDR3. Germline lookup yields CDR1 LGHNA and CDR2 YNFKEQ. CDR3 in amino acids: CASSPTEISTDTQYF. The CDR3, as DNA: TGTGCCAGCAGCCCGACAGAAATTAGCACAGATACGCAGTATTTT.

This clonotype was counted a single time. The V gene is TRBV28, the J gene TRBJ1-6, with D possibly TRBD1 on 6 matching bases. CDR3 size: 16 residues. Germline V gene lookup returns CDR1 MDHEN and CDR2 SYDVKM. V was pared by 6 bases and J by 9 bases, with 21 bases between. The CDR3 bases are TGTGCCAGCAGCATAGGGGGGCAGGGTGTACGTTCACCCCTCCACTTT. Its protein product is CASSIGGQGVRSPLHF.

This clonotype was detected once. Compared with germline, one end of the junction differs, possibly owing to a read error. The chain joins TRBV20-1 to TRBJ1-6, with D hard to call. Germline V gene lookup returns CDR1 DFQATT and CDR2 SNEGSKA (reference sequence). This CDR3 spans 18 amino acids. In DNA, the CDR3 is TGCATTGCTAACCTCATAGGCCTAATCGACAAAGATAATTCACCCCTCCACTTT. This codes for CIANLIGLIDKDNSPLHF.

This clonotype has a handful of counts. The V gene is TRBV12-3 or TRBV12-4, the J gene TRBJ1-2; possible D gene TRBD1, 5 bases. The CDR3 contains 13 residues. Trimming removed 5 bases from V and 8 bases from J, with 15 bases in between. Written as DNA, the CDR3 is TGTGCCAGCAGTCAGACGGACACTTACGGCTACACCTTC. Its translation: CASSQTDTYGYTF.

The chain carries TRBV7-8 and TRBJ2-7; D perhaps matches TRBD2 (6 bases). Trimming stripped 1 base from V and 5 bases from J, with 9 bases between. The germline V gene has CDR1 SGHVS and CDR2 FQNEAQ. The CDR3 spans 13 residues. CDR3 nucleotides: TGTGCCAGCAGCTTAGATAGCGGAAACGAGCAGTACTTC. This translates into CASSLDSGNEQYF.

V gene TRBV27 combines with J gene TRBJ1-1, with unresolved D. The V end lost 6 bases, the J end lost 3 bases, and 11 bases lay between the germline ends. The CDR3 spans 13 residues. CDR1 and CDR2 (germline): MNHEY, SMNVEV (reference sequence). CDR3: CASRVGLDTEAFF. DNA of the CDR3: TGTGCCAGCAGGGTAGGGTTGGACACTGAAGCTTTCTTT.

This clonotype has only a few counts. The CDR3 does not end in the conserved phenylalanine or tryptophan, so this is likely a read error. The limits of the CDR3 on the DNA are not certain, so only TCRdb's listed CDR3 is given. This rearrangement joins TRBV20-1 to TRBJ2-3; the table assigns TRBD2, which was not confirmed against the DNA. The CDR3 length equals 18 residues, ends included. CDR1 and CDR2 from the germline V gene are DFQATT and SNEGSKA (reference sequence). CDR3 in amino acids: CSARDIKRTDHREQYFGP.

This clonotype was seen a single time. The chain uses TRBV30 and TRBJ1-2; D is possibly TRBD1 (5 bases). Trimming pared 4 bases from V and 5 bases from J, leaving 20 bases between. Germline V gene data show CDR1 as GTSNPN and CDR2 as SVGIG (reference sequence). CDR3 length equals 15 residues. The CDR3 sequence: CAWIRTRQGFYGYTF. CDR3 DNA: TGTGCCTGGATTCGGACAAGGCAGGGTTTTTATGGCTACACCTTC.

The rearrangement links TRBV6-9 to TRBJ1-5, with unresolved D. The germline V and J ends were trimmed by 3 bases and 5 bases, with 8 bases remaining between them. Germline CDR1 reads MNHGY; CDR2 reads SVAAGI. The CDR3 extends over 13 amino acids. CDR3 residues: CASSYGRDQPQHF. The DNA of the CDR3 is TGTGCCAGCAGTTACGGTAGGGATCAGCCCCAGCATTTT.

The rearrangement links TRBV19 to TRBJ1-1; D unclear. This CDR3 is 14 amino acids long. Germline assignment: CDR1 LNHDA and CDR2 SQIVND (reference sequence). V shed 2 bases and J shed 2 bases, with 9 bases lying between them. The chain's CDR3 is CASSIISGNTEAFF. CDR3 DNA sequence: TGTGCCAGTAGTATAATCTCAGGAAACACTGAAGCTTTCTTT.

This clonotype was picked up a small number of times. The gene calls are TRBV19 and TRBJ1-2; weak D call: TRBD1 (5 bases). V lost 7 bases and J lost 6, with 18 bases in between. The CDR3 runs to 14 residues. Germline lookup yields CDR1 LNHDA and CDR2 SQIVND (reference sequence). This CDR3 is CASNSQGAWNGYTF. CDR3 DNA: TGTGCCAGTAACTCGCAGGGTGCGTGGAATGGCTACACCTTC.

This clonotype showed up just a few times. The chain couples TRBV12-3 or TRBV12-4 to TRBJ2-3; D call uncertain. The CDR3 length is 14 residues. V was shortened by 3 bases and J by 8 bases, with 15 bases between the two germline ends. This CDR3 is CASSFSASGATQYF. The DNA of the CDR3 is TGTGCCAGCAGTTTTTCCGCCAGTGGAGCTACGCAGTATTTT.

This clonotype was counted only a few times. This chain links TRBV18 with TRBJ2-2; D not certain. CDR3 size: 15 residues. Trimming removed 3 bases from V and 2 bases from J, with 10 bases in between. Germline V gives CDR1 KGHSH, CDR2 LQKENI. CDR3 residues: CASSPLDQNTGELFF. In DNA form, the CDR3 reads TGTGCCAGCTCACCCCTGGACCAAAACACCGGGGAGCTGTTTTTT.

The chain combines TRBV6-1 with TRBJ2-1; 11 positions match TRBD1. The junction had 4 bases not matched to a gene; V was cut back by 2 bases and J by 4 bases. Germline V CDR1 and CDR2: MNHNS, SASEGT. This CDR3 region has 16 residues. DNA for the CDR3: TGTGCCAGCAGTGAAAGAGGGGACAGGGGGTACAATGAGCAGTTCTTC. Amino acid sequence: CASSERGDRGYNEQFF.

This clonotype was counted between two and nine times. The gene calls are TRBV5-1 and TRBJ1-1; TRBD1 is a possible D gene (6 bases). Germline lookup yields CDR1 SGHRS and CDR2 YFSETQ. V was trimmed by 3 bases and J by 1 base, leaving 13 bases between them. CDR3 length: 15 residues. CDR3: CASSSRGTQNTEAFF. CDR3 nucleotide sequence: TGCGCCAGCAGCTCCAGGGGAACTCAGAACACTGAAGCTTTCTTT.

V and J are TRBV7-9 and TRBJ2-3; no reliable D call. The germline gives CDR1 SEHNR, CDR2 FQNEAQ (reference sequence). The CDR3 contains 15 residues. The V end was cut by 7 bases, the J end by 5 bases, with 19 bases between. The CDR3: CASIKNQALRDTQYF. The CDR3 DNA reads TGTGCCAGCATTAAGAACCAGGCCCTCAGAGATACGCAGTATTTT.

This clonotype showed up just once. The rearrangement uses TRBV5-1 and TRBJ2-1, with 8 bases that match TRBD1. This CDR3 has 12 amino acids. Germline V lookup: CDR1 SGHRS, CDR2 YFSETQ. Trimming cost V 5 bases and J 9 bases; bases outside gene matches: 4. The CDR3 region has the DNA TGCGCCAGCAGGCGGACAGGGTTTGAGCAGTTCTTC. It encodes CASRRTGFEQFF. The full variable domain, completed using reference TRBV5-1 and TRBJ2-1, is KAGVTQTPRYLIKTRGQQVTLSCSPISGHRSVSWYQQTPGQGLQFLFEYFSETQRNKGNFPGRFSGRQFSNSRSEMNVSTLELGDSALYLCASRRTGFEQFFGPGTRLTVL.

The table lists this clonotype with a few counts. V and J are TRBV5-6 and TRBJ2-7; D not certain. The CDR3 loop spans 13 amino acids. CDR1 and CDR2 from the germline V gene are SGHDT and YYEEEE. V lost 9 bases to trimming and J lost 0 bases, with 13 bases between them. The CDR3 sequence is CATGSLASYEQYF. Written as DNA, the CDR3 is TGTGCCACAGGCAGTCTTGCCTCCTACGAGCAGTACTTC.

The chain carries TRBV6-1 and TRBJ1-3, with D possibly TRBD1 on 5 matching bases. Per the germline V gene, CDR1 is MNHNS and CDR2 is SASEGT. This CDR3 spans 12 amino acids. Between the trimmed V and J ends, which lost 9 bases and 4 bases, there was a span of 10 bases. CDR3 coding DNA: TGTGCCAGTTCCCGGGGGGGAAACACCATATATTTT. Amino acids: CASSRGGNTIYF.

This clonotype occurred a few times. This sequence joins TRBV7-2 and TRBJ2-7; 12 nucleotides line up with TRBD2. The V segment lost 5 bases and the J segment 2 bases; nucleotides outside the gene matches: 4. Per germline, CDR1 SGHTA and CDR2 FQGNSA. This CDR3 is built from 15 residues. This CDR3 reads CASSPTSGGTYEQYF. Written as DNA, the CDR3 is TGTGCCAGCAGCCCCACTAGCGGGGGGACCTACGAGCAGTACTTC.

This clonotype was counted a few times. The chain has TRBV4-3 and TRBJ1-5; TRBD1 aligns across 9 bases. Per germline, CDR1 LGHNA and CDR2 YSLEER. V gave up 1 base and J gave up 8 bases; unmatched junction bases: 9. This CDR3 spans 16 amino acids. CDR3: CASSQGTGTGLKPQHF. The CDR3 DNA follows: TGCGCCAGCAGCCAAGGAACCGGGACAGGGTTGAAGCCCCAGCATTTT.

Worth noting for this clonotype: Likely a read error: the CDR3 ends without its conserved phenylalanine or tryptophan. No DNA is shown, since the ends of the CDR3 on it are uncertain; the CDR3 is the one TCRdb lists. This chain connects TRBV20-1 to TRBJ2-7; the table's D gene call, TRBD2, was not cross checked with the DNA. Counting both end residues, the CDR3 totals 9 amino acids. Germline V gives CDR1 DFQATT, CDR2 SNEGSKA (reference sequence). The CDR3 here is CSASFGTAI.

In the case of this clonotype: This clone may be a read error of a much larger clone one base away. A read error is likely, as this CDR3 ends without the conserved phenylalanine or tryptophan. This chain joins TRBV6-2 or TRBV6-3 and TRBJ2-7; TRBD2 agrees at 8 bases. The CDR3 loop spans 15 amino acids. Germline assignment: CDR1 MNHEY and CDR2 SVGEGT. J lost 0 bases, V lost 5 bases, and 6 bases had no gene match. For the CDR3, the DNA is TGTGCCAGCAGTCGCCGGACTAGCAGCTCCTACGAGCAGTACCTC. It specifies CASSRRTSSSYEQYL.

The rearrangement joins TRBV18 to TRBJ2-3; the D is unclear. Per germline, CDR1 KGHSH and CDR2 LQKENI. The CDR3 covers 11 residues. V dropped 5 bases and J dropped 2 bases, with 2 bases sitting between them. This CDR3 reads CASSITDTQYF. CDR3 nucleotide sequence: TGTGCCAGCTCAATCACAGATACGCAGTATTTT.

This clonotype has only a few counts. The rearrangement uses TRBV29-1 and TRBJ2-2; perhaps TRBD1 as D (7 bases). In germline, CDR1 is SQVTM, CDR2 ANQGSEA. Trimming stripped 7 bases from V and 5 bases from J, with 17 bases between. The CDR3 consists of 14 residues. The CDR3 here is CSAGDSWLTGELFF. The CDR3 DNA follows: TGCAGCGCGGGGGACAGTTGGTTAACCGGGGAGCTGTTTTTT.

This clonotype was detected a few times. The genes are TRBV12-3 or TRBV12-4 and TRBJ2-1; D is perhaps TRBD1 or TRBD2 (5 bases each). This CDR3 contains 12 residues. Between the trimmed V and J ends, which lost 4 bases and 12 bases, there was a span of 13 bases. CDR3 coding DNA: TGTGCCAGCAGTTCCCAGGGTGGAGGGCAGTTCTTC. This translates into CASSSQGGGQFF.

CDR3 nucleotide sequence: TGTGCCAGCAGCCAAGATATGGGGGGCATGAACACTGAAGCTTTCTTT. Amino acids: CASSQDMGGMNTEAFF. This rearrangement joins TRBV14 to TRBJ1-1; possibly TRBD1 for D (6 bases). V was clipped by 0 bases and J by 0 bases, with 11 bases between them. Germline CDR1 and CDR2: SGHDN and FVKESK. The CDR3 sequence is 16 residues long.